These T cell receptor beta chains were read from a single sample in a study of T cells in Graves' hyperthyroidism and ophthalmopathy. TCRdb passed the multiplex PCR reads through MiXCR, listing each CDR3 protein once. The sample carries 620,000 or so distinct CDR3 sequences, about 14% recorded once. The source material was blood. The receptors were sampled from a woman aged 45-60 years with Graves' ophthalmopathy. The conserved cysteine and the conserved F or W are not part of the CDR3 here. Fields, in order: V gene, CDR3 protein.

TRBV29-1,SVAGGTDTQY
TRBV18,ASSNSYNEQF
TRBV11-3,ASSPGIRGSQPQH
TRBV9,ASSVVTSNEQF
TRBV18,ASSQSRLNTEAF
TRBV28,ASSLLGQGWKNEQF
TRBV4-1,ASSHPAGGGQSPLH
TRBV20-1,SASIKGTDTQY
TRBV2,ASRAGTDNTGELF
TRBV6-1,ASSESLATNEKLF
TRBV4-1,ASSQVNELEQY
TRBV28,ASSFINPGRGRSEKLF
TRBV5-1,ASILTSGSGELF
TRBV24-1,ATSDPGVWNEQF
TRBV18,ASSPGARVAGELF
TRBV15,ATSRDLSTEAF
TRBV3-1,ASSQSPWGNEQF
TRBV18,ASSRLAGDYNEQF
TRBV28,ASSPTSGAPEAF
TRBV10-3,AISERDRGRNEQF
TRBV4-2,ASSSDQAGGYT
TRBV15,ATSRDSLNNLETEKFFFYEQY
TRBV27,ASSLTEGKNTEAF
TRBV5-1,ASSFQGQQQETQY
TRBV14,ASSQIRRYNEQF
TRBV5-1,ASSDLSGNSNEQF
TRBV7-8,ASKEGLHSAYEQY
TRBV2,ASSPRFYQPQH
TRBV28,ASSPGTSGTETQY
TRBV3-1,ASSHTGQGDTEAF
TRBV18,ASSDNRATNEKLF
TRBV20-1,SATQRQTSVYNEQF
TRBV7-2,ASSLLAGGSTDTQY
TRBV30,AWSVSGASTGELF
TRBV2,ASSEAGRSSYEQY
TRBV5-1,ASSRGQGDNSPLH
TRBV7-2,ASSLLGQGDYGYT
TRBV10-3,AISESEAGAGRQF
TRBV7-3,ASSITGTSFYEQF